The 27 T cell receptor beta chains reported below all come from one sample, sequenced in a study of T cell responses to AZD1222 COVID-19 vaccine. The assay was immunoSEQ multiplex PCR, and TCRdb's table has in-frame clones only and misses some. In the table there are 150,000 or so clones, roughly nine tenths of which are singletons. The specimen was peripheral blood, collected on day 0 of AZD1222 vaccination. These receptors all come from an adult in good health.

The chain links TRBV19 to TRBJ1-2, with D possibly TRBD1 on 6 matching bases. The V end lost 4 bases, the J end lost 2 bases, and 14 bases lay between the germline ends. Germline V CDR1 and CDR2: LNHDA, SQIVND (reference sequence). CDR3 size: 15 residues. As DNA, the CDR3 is TGTGCCAGTAGTACCCAATACAGGGTAAACTATGGCTACACCTTC. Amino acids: CASSTQYRVNYGYTF.

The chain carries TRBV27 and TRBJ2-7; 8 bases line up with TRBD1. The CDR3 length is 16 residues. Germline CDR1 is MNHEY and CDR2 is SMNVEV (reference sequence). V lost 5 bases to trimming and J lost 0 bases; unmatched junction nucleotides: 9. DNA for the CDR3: TGTGCCAGCAGTCTCTCCAGACAGGGGCCCTCCTACGAGCAGTACTTC. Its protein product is CASSLSRQGPSYEQYF.

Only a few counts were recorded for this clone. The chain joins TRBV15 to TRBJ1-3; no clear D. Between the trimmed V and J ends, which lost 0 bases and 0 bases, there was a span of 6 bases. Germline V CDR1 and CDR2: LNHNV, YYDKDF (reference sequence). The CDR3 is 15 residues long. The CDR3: CATSRDGTSGNTIYF. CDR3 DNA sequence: TGTGCCACCAGCAGAGACGGCACCTCTGGAAACACCATATATTTT.

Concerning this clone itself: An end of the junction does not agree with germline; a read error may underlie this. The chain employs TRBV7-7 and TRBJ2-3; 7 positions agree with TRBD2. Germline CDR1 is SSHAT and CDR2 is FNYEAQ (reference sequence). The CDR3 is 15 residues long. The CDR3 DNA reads TGTGCTAGCAGCTTAGGGGACTATCGCACAGATACGCAGTATTTT. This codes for CASSLGDYRTDTQYF. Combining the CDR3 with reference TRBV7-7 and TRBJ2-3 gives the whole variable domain GAGVSQSPRYKVTKRGQDVTLRCDPISSHATLYWYQQALGQGPEFLTYFNYEAQPDKSGLPSDRFSAERPEGSISTLTIQRTEQRDSAMYRCASSLGDYRTDTQYFGPGTRLTVL.

The CDR3 DNA follows: TGTGCCAGCAGTTACTCCGACAGGGGTAGGAATGGCTACACCTTC. Encoded protein: CASSYSDRGRNGYTF. J is TRBJ1-2 and V is TRBV6-5; 8 bases are shared with TRBD1. The CDR3 spans 15 residues. V dropped 0 bases and J dropped 6; count of bases not matched to a gene: 6. Germline V lookup: CDR1 MNHEY, CDR2 SVGAGI.

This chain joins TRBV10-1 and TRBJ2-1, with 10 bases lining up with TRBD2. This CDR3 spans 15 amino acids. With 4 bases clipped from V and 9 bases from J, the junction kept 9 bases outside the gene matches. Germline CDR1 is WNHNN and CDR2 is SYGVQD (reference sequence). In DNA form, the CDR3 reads TGCGCCAGCAGTGCTTCTAGCGGGAGCGGTGGTGAGCAGTTCTTC. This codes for CASSASSGSGGEQFF.

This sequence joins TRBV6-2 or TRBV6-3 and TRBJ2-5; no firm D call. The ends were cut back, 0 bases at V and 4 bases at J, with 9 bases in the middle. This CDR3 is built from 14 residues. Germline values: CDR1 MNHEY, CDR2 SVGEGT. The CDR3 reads CASSYSERRETQYF. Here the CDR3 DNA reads TGTGCCAGCAGTTACTCTGAGCGCCGAGAGACCCAGTACTTC.

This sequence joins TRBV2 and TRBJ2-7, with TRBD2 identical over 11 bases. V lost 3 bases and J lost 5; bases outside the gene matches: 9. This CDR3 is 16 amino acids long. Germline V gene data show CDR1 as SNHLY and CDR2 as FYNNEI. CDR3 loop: CASSEQPTSGSHEQYF. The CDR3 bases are TGTGCCAGCAGTGAGCAACCCACTAGCGGGAGCCACGAGCAGTACTTC.

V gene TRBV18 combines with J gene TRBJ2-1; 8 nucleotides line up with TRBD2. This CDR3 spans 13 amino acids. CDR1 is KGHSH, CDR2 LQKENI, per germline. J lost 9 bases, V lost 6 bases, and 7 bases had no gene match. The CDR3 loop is CASSRGGTVEQFF. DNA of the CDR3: TGTGCCAGCTCTCGGGGGGGCACGGTTGAGCAGTTCTTC. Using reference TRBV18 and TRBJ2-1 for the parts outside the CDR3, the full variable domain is NAGVMQNPRHLVRRRGQEARLRCSPMKGHSHVYWYRQLPEEGLKFMVYLQKENIIDESGMPKERFSAEFPKEGPSILRIQQVVRGDSAAYFCASSRGGTVEQFFGPGTRLTVL.

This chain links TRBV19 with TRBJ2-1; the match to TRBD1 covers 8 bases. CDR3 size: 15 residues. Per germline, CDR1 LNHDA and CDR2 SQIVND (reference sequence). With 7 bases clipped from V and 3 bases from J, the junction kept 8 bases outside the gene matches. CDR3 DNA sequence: TGTGCCAGTAACGGGGACAGGTTGGGCTACAATGAGCAGTTCTTC. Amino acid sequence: CASNGDRLGYNEQFF.

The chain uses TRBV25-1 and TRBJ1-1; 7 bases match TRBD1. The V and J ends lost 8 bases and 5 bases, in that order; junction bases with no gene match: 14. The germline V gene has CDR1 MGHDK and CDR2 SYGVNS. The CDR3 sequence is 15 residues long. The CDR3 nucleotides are TGTGCCAGCCGCCCGGCAGGGGGTGCCCCAACTGAAGCTTTCTTT. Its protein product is CASRPAGGAPTEAFF.

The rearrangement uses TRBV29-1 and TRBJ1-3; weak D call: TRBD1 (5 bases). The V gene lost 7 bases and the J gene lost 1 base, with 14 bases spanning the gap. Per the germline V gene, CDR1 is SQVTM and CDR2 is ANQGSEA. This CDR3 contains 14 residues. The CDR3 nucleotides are TGCAGCGGGCGGGTGGGACGGTCTGGAAACACCATATATTTT. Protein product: CSGRVGRSGNTIYF.

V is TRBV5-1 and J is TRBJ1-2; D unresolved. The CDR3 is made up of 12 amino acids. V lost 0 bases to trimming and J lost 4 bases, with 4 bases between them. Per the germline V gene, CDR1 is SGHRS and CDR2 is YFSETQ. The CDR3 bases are TGCGCCAGCAGCTTGGGCCCCTATGGCTACACCTTC. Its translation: CASSLGPYGYTF. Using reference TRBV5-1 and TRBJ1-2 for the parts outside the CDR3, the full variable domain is KAGVTQTPRYLIKTRGQQVTLSCSPISGHRSVSWYQQTPGQGLQFLFEYFSETQRNKGNFPGRFSGRQFSNSRSEMNVSTLELGDSALYLCASSLGPYGYTFGSGTRLTVV.

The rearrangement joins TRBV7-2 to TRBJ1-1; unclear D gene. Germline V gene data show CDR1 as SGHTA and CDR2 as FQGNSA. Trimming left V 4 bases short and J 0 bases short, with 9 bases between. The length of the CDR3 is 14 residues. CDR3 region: CASSYQNMNTEAFF. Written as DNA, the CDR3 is TGTGCCAGCAGCTATCAGAACATGAACACTGAAGCTTTCTTT.

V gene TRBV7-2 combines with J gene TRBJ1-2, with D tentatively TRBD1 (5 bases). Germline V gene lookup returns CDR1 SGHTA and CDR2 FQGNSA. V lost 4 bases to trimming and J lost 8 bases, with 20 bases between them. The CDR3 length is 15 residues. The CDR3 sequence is CASSSMAHGAGGYTF. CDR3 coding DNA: TGTGCCAGCAGCTCTATGGCTCACGGGGCTGGGGGCTACACCTTC. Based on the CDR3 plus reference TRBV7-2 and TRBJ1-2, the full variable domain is GAGVSQSPSNKVTEKGKDVELRCDPISGHTALYWYRQSLGQGLEFLIYFQGNSAPDKSGLPSDRFSAERTGGSVSTLTIQRTQQEDSAVYLCASSSMAHGAGGYTFGSGTRLTVV.

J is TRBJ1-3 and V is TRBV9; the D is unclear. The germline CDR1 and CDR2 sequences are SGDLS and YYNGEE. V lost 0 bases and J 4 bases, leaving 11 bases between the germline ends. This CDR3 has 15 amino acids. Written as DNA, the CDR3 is TGTGCCAGCAGCGTAGATCGGCTTGAGGGAAACACCATATATTTT. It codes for CASSVDRLEGNTIYF. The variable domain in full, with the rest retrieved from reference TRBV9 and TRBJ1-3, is DSGVTQTPKHLITATGQRVTLRCSPRSGDLSVYWYQQSLDQGLQFLIQYYNGEERAKGNILERFSAQQFPDLHSELNLSSLELGDSALYFCASSVDRLEGNTIYFGEGSWLTVV.

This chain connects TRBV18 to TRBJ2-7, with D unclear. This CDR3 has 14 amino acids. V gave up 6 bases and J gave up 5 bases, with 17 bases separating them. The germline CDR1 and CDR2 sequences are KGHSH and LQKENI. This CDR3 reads CASSPTGTPHEQYV. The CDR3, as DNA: TGTGCCAGCTCTCCGACGGGTACTCCTCACGAGCAGTACGTC.

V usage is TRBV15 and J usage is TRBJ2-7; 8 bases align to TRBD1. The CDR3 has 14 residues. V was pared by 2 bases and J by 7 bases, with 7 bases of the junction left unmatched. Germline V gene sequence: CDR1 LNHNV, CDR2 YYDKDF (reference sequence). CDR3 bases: TGTGCCACCAGCAGACGGACAGGGTCAAGAGAGCAGTACTTC. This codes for CATSRRTGSREQYF.

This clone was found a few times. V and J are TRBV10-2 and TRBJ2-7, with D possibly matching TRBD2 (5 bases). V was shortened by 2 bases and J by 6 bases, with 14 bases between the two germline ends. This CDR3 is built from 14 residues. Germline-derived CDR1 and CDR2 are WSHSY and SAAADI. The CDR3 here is CASSEGYVGGEQYF. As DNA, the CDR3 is TGCGCCAGCAGTGAGGGGTATGTTGGAGGCGAGCAGTACTTC.

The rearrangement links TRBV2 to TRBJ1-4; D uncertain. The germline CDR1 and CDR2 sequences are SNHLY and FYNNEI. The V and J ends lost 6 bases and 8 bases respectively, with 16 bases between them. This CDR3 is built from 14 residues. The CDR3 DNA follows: TGTGCCAGCAGAGTGGGTCTCCTACCAGAAAAACTGTTTTTT. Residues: CASRVGLLPEKLFF.

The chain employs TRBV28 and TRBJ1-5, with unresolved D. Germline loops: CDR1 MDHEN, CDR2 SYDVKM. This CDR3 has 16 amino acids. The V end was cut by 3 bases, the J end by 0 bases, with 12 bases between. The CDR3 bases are TGTGCCAGCAGTTTCTCCCCCGTGGGTAGCAATCAGCCCCAGCATTTT. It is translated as CASSFSPVGSNQPQHF.

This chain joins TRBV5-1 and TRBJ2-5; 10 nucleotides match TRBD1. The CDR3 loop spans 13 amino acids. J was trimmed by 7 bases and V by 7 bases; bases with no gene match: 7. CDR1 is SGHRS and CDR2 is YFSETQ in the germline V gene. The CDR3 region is CASGQGGPGTQYF. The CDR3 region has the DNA TGCGCCAGCGGACAGGGGGGGCCAGGGACCCAGTACTTC.

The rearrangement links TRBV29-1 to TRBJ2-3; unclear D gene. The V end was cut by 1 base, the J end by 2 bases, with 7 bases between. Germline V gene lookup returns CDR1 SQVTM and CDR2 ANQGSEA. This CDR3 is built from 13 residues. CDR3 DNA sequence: TGCAGCGTTGAAGGGCTAGACACAGATACGCAGTATTTT. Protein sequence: CSVEGLDTDTQYF.

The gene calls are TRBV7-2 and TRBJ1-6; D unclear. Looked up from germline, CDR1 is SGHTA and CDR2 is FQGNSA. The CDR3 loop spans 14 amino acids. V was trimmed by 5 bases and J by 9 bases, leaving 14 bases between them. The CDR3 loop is CASSPDRLSSPLHF. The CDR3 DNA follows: TGTGCCAGCAGCCCGGACCGACTTAGTTCACCCCTCCACTTT.

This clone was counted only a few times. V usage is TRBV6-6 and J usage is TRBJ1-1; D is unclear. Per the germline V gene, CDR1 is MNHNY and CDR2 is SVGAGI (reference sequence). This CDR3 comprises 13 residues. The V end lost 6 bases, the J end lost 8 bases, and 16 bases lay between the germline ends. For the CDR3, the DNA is TGTGCCAGCAGCCCCCAAGGCCTTGGGGAAGCTTTCTTT. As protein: CASSPQGLGEAFF.

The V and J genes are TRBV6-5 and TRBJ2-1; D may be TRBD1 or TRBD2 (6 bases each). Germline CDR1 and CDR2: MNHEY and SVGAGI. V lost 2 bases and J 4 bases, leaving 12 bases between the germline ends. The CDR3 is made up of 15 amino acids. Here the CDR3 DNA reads TGTGCCAGCAGTTACGCCGGGGGCCGATACAATGAGCAGTTCTTC. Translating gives CASSYAGGRYNEQFF.

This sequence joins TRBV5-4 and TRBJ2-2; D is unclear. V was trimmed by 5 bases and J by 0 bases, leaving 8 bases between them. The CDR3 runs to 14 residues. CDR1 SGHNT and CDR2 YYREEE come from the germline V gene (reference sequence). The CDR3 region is CASRSWTNTGELFF. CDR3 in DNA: TGTGCCAGCAGGAGTTGGACGAACACCGGGGAGCTGTTTTTT.